The source of this T cell receptor (beta chain) is a study of identical twins. The CDR3 is 20 residues long. Study findings and constraints: Rather than following the same donors, the conclusions depended on cross-sectional statistical analysis. Potential partial confounding of zero-insertion analyses by invariant MAIT and iNKT cells was noted. Where beta out-of-frame sequences were concerned, excess twin sharing was weaker.

As for this clonotype: Its antigen is unknown.

The cDNA had a unique molecular identifier and a template-switch universal primer site. TCRdb recomputed calls from the 5' RACE reads with MiXCR, one row per CDR3 protein. The data hold 250,000 or so distinct CDR3 sequences, with 5.5% to 7% observed a single time. The same specimen was also included in a second study, on yellow fever vaccine responses in identical twins.

This rearrangement joins TRBV21-1 to TRBJ2-1; the table's D gene call, TRBD2, was not cross checked with the DNA. TRBV21-1 is an annotated pseudogene. The clonotype comes from a woman aged 18-35 years in good health. Sample: memory (CD45RO+) T cells sorted from blood. CDR3 loop: CASSKPGPIAGALFYNEQFF. CDR3 sequence (DNA): TGTGCCAGCAGCAAGCCCGGCCCTATAGCGGGAGCCCTGTTCTACAATGAGCAGTTCTTC.